This T cell receptor (beta chain) was obtained from a study of siplizumab effects on memory and regulatory T cells. Worth noting for this clone: What it binds is unknown.

V shed 5 bases and J shed 2 bases, with 16 bases lying between them. Germline values: CDR1 SGHAT, CDR2 FQDESV (reference sequence). The CDR3 extends over 15 amino acids. Sequenced by immunoSEQ multiplex PCR; TCRdb stores in-frame clones only, minus some. In the table there are over 7,500 clones, approximately 42% of which are singletons. Coculturing was carried out on the mixed lymphocyte reaction cells. It lasted 5 to 7 days and was done at 37°C. The rearrangement uses TRBV11-1 and TRBJ2-7; D possibly corresponds to TRBD2 (5 bases). The sample comprised CFSE-low (dividing) CD4+ T cells sorted from an allogeneic mixed lymphocyte reaction. This clonotype originated in a human donor in good health; the cells came from an allogeneic mixed lymphocyte reaction. DNA for the CDR3: TGTGCCAGCAGCCCTGGGAGCGTAAGGACCTACGAGCAGTACTTC. It translates to CASSPGSVRTYEQYF.